This TCR beta chain stems from a study of CD8+ T cells in alopecia areata. Treatment defined: oral pan-JAK inhibitor, 5-10 mg twice daily. Reverse transcribed after extraction, RNA yielded cDNA as the sequencing template. Sequenced by immunoSEQ multiplex PCR; TCRdb stores in-frame clones only, minus some. This sample has 130,000 or so clones; 61% occur once, and the top ten carry 4.5% to 6%. The germline V gene has CDR1 SGHRS and CDR2 YFSETQ. The CDR3 has 14 amino acids. Trimming took off 0 bases at V and 7 bases at J, with 10 bases between the two ends. The V gene is TRBV5-1, the J gene TRBJ2-2; tentative D call: TRBD1 (6 bases). The sequence came from a human donor with alopecia areata. The specimen comprised CD4+ T cells sorted from blood, sampled at week 4, from a patient treated with tofacitinib. CDR3 sequence reads: CASSLEGDVGELFF. The CDR3 region has the DNA TGCGCCAGCAGCTTGGAGGGGGATGTCGGGGAGCTGTTTTTT.